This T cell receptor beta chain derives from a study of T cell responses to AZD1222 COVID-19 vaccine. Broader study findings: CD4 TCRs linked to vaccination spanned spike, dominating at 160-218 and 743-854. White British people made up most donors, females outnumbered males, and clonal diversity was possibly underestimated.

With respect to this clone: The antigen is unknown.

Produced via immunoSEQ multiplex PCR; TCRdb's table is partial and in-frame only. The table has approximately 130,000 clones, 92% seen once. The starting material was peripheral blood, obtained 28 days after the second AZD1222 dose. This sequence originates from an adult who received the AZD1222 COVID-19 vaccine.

CDR3: CATSRELATGELFF. CDR3 sequence (DNA): TGTGCCACCAGCAGAGAACTAGCTACCGGGGAGCTGTTTTTT. The rearrangement uses TRBV15 and TRBJ2-2; tentatively, D is TRBD2 (6 bases). CDR3 length: 14 residues. Per germline, CDR1 LNHNV and CDR2 YYDKDF (reference sequence). With 0 bases removed from V and 5 bases from J, the gap between germline ends came to 7 bases.